The 4 T cell receptor beta chains below all came from one sample that was sequenced in a study of blood T cell repertoires in COVID-19 (dated by TCRdb to the early 2020s). Library method: the immunoSEQ multiplex PCR assay. Held by TCRdb, this immuneACCESS table contains in-frame sequences only and omits some clones. Under half of the omission traces to an unresolved V gene where checked; the cause of the rest is unknown. Across this sample there are some 320,000 clones, with less than 85% seen only once. Of the sample, 1.9% falls within the top ten clones. Sequenced sample: PBMCs or T cells enriched from blood (not recorded which). The source is a woman in her 30s who had been exposed to COVID-19.

This chain uses TRBV29-1 with TRBJ2-5; the D gene is possibly TRBD2 (5 bases). Trimming stripped 8 bases from V and 0 bases from J, with 10 bases between. This CDR3 has 12 amino acids. Germline V gene lookup returns CDR1 SQVTM and CDR2 ANQGSEA. Written as DNA, the CDR3 is TGCAGCTCTACCGGGAACCAAGAGACCCAGTACTTC. Protein product: CSSTGNQETQYF.

The CDR3: CASRGQGLNSPLHF. In DNA form, the CDR3 reads TGTGCCAGCAGGGGACAGGGTCTCAATTCACCCCTCCACTTT. The V call is TRBV2, the J call TRBJ1-6; the match to TRBD1 covers 9 bases. The J segment lost 7 bases and the V segment lost 6 bases, leaving 4 bases of the junction unmatched. The CDR3 runs to 14 residues. The V gene's germline CDR1 is SNHLY and CDR2 FYNNEI. The whole variable domain, remainder taken from reference TRBV2 and TRBJ1-6, is EPEVTQTPSHQVTQMGQEVILRCVPISNHLYFYWYRQILGQKVEFLVSFYNNEISEKSEIFDDQFSVERPDGSNFTLKIRSTKLEDSAMYFCASRGQGLNSPLHFGNGTRLTVT.

J is TRBJ1-2 and V is TRBV7-9; D is unclear. The germline V gene has CDR1 SEHNR and CDR2 FQNEAQ (reference sequence). This CDR3 has 13 amino acids. V lost 5 bases and J lost 3, with 10 bases in between. The CDR3 bases are TGTGCCAGCAGCCGGGTCGACGACTATGGCTACACCTTC. Amino acids: CASSRVDDYGYTF.

The chain combines TRBV5-8 with TRBJ1-1; D is unresolved. The CDR3 is 13 amino acids. The V end was cut by 2 bases, the J end by 0 bases, with 5 bases between. Germline CDR1 reads SGHTS; CDR2 reads YDEGEE. As DNA, the CDR3 is TGTGCCAGCAGCTTCACAGTGAACACTGAAGCTTTCTTT. The encoded protein is CASSFTVNTEAFF.